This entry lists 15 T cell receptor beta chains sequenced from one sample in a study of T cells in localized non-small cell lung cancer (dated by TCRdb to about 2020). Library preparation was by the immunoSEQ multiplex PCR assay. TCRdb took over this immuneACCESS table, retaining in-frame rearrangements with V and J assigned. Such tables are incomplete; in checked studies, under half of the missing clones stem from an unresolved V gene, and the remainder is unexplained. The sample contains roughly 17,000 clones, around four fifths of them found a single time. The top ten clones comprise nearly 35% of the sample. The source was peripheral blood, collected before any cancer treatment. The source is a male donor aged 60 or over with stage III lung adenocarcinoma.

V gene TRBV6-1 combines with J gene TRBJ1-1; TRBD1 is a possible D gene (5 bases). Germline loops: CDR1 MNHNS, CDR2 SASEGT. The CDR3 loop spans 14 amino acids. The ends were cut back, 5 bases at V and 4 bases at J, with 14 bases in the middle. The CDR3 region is CASSIQGEGTEAFF. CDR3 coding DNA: TGTGCCAGCAGTATTCAGGGAGAGGGCACTGAAGCTTTCTTT.

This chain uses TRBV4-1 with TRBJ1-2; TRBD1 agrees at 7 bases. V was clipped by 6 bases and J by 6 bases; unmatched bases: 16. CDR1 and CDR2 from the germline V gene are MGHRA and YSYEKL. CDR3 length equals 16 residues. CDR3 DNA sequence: TGCGCCAGCAGGCCCACCCCCCGACAGGGTGCCCATGGCTACACCTTC. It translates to CASRPTPRQGAHGYTF.

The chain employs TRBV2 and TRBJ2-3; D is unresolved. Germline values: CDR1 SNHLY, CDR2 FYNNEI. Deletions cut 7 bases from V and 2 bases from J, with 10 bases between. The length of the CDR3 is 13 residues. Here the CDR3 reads CASNGQFTDTQYF. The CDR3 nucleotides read TGTGCCAGCAACGGGCAGTTCACAGATACGCAGTATTTT.

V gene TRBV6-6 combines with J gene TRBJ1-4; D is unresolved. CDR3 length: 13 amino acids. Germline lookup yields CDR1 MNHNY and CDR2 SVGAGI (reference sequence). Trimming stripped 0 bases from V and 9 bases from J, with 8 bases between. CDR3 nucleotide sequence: TGTGCCAGCAGTTACTCCCTCGGCCAAAAACTGTTTTTT. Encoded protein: CASSYSLGQKLFF.

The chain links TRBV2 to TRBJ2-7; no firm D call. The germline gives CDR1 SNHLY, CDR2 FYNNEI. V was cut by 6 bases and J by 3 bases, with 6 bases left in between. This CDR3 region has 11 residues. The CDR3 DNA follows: TGTGCCAGCAGAGCTAACTACGAGCAGTACTTC. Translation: CASRANYEQYF.

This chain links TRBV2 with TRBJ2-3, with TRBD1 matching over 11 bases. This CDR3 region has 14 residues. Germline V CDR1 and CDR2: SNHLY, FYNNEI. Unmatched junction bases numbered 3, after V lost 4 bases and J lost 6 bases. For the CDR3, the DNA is TGTGCCAGCAGTGGGACAGGGGGCTTGGATACGCAGTATTTT. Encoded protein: CASSGTGGLDTQYF.

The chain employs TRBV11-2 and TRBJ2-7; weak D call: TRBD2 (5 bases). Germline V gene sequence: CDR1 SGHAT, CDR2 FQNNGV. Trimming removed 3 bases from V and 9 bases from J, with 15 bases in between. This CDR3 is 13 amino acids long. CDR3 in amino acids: CASSLDSLEVQYF. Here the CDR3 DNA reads TGTGCCAGCAGCTTGGACTCATTGGAAGTGCAGTACTTC.

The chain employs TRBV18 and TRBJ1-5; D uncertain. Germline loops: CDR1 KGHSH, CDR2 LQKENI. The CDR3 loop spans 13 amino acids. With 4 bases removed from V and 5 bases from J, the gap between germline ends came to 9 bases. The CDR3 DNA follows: TGTGCCAGCTCACGCACAGCGGATCAGCCCCAGCATTTT. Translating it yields CASSRTADQPQHF.

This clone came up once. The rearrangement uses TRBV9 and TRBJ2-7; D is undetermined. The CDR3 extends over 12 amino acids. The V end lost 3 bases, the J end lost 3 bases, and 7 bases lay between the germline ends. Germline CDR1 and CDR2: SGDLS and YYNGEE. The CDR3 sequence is CASSGENYEQYF. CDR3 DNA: TGTGCCAGCAGCGGGGAAAACTACGAGCAGTACTTC.

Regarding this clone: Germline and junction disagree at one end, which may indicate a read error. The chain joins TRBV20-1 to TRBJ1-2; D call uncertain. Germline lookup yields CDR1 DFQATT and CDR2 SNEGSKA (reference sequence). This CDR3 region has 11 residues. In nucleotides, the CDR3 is TGCAGTGCTGGCTCTCTCTCCCGCTCCCGCTTC. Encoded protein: CSAGSLSRSRF.

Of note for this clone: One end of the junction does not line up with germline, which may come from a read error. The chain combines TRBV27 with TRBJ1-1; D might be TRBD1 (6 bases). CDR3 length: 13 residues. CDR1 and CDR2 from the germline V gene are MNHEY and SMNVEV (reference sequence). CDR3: CARSLDYQGTAFF. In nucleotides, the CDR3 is TGTGCCAGAAGTTTAGATTATCAGGGGACAGCTTTCTTT.

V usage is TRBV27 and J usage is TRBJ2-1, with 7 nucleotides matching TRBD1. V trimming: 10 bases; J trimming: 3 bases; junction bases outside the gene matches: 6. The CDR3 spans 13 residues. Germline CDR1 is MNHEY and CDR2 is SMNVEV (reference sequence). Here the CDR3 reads CATATGFYNEQFF. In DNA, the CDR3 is TGTGCCACGGCGACAGGGTTCTACAATGAGCAGTTCTTC.

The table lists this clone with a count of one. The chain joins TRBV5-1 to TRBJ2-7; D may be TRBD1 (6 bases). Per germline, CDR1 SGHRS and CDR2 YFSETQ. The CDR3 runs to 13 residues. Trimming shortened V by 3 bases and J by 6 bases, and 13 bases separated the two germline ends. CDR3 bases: TGCGCCAGCAGCTGGTCCTTAGGGGGCGAGCAGTACTTC. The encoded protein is CASSWSLGGEQYF.

The CDR3 spells CASSGAGGKNEQFF. CDR3 sequence (DNA): TGTGCCAGCAGCGGAGCCGGGGGGAAGAATGAGCAGTTCTTC. The chain recombines TRBV9 with TRBJ2-1; 7 positions match TRBD2. The length of the CDR3 is 14 residues. J lost 7 bases, V lost 3 bases, and 7 bases had no gene match. Germline CDR1 SGDLS, CDR2 YYNGEE.

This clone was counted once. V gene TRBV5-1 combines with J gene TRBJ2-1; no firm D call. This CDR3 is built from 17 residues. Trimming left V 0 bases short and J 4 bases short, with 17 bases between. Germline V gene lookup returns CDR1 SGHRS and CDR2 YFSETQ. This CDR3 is CASSLAGRTYRYNEQFF. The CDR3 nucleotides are TGCGCCAGCAGCTTGGCAGGAAGAACTTACCGGTACAATGAGCAGTTCTTC.